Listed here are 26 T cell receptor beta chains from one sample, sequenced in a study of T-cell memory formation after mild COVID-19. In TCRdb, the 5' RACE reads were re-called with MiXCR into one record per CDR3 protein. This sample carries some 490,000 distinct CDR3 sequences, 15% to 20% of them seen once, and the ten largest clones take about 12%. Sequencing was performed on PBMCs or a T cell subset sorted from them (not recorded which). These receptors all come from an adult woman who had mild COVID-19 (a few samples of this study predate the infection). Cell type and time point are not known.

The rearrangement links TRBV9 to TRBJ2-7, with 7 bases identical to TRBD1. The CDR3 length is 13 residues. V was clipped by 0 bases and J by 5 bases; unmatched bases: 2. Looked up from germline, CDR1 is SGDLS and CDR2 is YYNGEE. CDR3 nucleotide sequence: TGTGCCAGCAGCGTAGGACAGGGCAACGAGCAGTACTTC. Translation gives CASSVGQGNEQYF.

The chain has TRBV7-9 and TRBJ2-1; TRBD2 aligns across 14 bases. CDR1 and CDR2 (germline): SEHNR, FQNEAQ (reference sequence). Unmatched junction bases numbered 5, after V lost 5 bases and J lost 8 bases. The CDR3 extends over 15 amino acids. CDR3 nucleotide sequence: TGTGCCAGCAGCGGGACTAGCGGGAGCGGCTATGAGCAGTTCTTC. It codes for CASSGTSGSGYEQFF.

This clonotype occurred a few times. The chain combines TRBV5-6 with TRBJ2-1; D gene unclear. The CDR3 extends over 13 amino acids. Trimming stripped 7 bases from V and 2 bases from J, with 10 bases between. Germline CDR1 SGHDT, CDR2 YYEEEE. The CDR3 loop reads CASLGWAYNEQFF. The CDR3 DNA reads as TGTGCCAGCCTTGGATGGGCCTACAATGAGCAGTTCTTC.

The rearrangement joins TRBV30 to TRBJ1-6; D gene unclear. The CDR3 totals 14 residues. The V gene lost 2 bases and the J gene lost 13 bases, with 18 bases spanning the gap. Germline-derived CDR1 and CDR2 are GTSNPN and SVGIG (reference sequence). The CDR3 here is CAWSKSGQFWPLHF. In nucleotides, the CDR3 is TGTGCCTGGAGTAAAAGCGGGCAATTCTGGCCCCTCCACTTT.

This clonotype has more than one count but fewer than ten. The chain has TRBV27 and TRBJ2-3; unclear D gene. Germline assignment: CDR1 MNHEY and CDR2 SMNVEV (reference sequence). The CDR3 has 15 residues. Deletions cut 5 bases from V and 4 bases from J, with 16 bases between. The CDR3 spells CASSPTVSGADTQYF. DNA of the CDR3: TGTGCCAGCAGTCCCACCGTTTCTGGGGCAGATACGCAGTATTTT.

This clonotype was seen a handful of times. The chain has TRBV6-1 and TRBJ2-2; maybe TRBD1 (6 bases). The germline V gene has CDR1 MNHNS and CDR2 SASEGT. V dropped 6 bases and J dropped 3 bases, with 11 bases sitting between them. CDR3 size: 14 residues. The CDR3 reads CASSDRGYTGELFF. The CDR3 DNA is TGTGCCAGCAGCGATAGGGGGTACACCGGGGAGCTGTTTTTT.

The CDR3 nucleotides are TGTGCCAGCATGGACAGGGCGAACACCGGGGAGCTGTTTTTT. This translates into CASMDRANTGELFF. This chain connects TRBV2 to TRBJ2-2, with TRBD1 identical over 8 bases. The germline gives CDR1 SNHLY, CDR2 FYNNEI. The ends lost 7 bases at V and 0 bases at J; junction bases unmatched: 1. The CDR3 has 14 amino acids. Together with reference TRBV2 and TRBJ2-2, the CDR3 gives the full variable domain: EPEVTQTPSHQVTQMGQEVILRCVPISNHLYFYWYRQILGQKVEFLVSFYNNEISEKSEIFDDQFSVERPDGSNFTLKIRSTKLEDSAMYFCASMDRANTGELFFGEGSRLTVL.

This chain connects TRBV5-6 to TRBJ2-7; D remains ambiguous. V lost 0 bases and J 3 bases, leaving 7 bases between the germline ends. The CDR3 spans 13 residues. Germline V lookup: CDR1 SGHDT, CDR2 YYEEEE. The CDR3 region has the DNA TGTGCCAGCAGCTTGGCCAATGGCTACGAGCAGTACTTC. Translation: CASSLANGYEQYF.

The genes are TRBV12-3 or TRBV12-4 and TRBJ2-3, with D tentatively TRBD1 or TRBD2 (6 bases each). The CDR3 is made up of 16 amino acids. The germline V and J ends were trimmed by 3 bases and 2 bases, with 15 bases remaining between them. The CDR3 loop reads CASSFGGLALTDTQYF. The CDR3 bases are TGTGCCAGCAGTTTTGGGGGGCTAGCACTCACAGATACGCAGTATTTT.

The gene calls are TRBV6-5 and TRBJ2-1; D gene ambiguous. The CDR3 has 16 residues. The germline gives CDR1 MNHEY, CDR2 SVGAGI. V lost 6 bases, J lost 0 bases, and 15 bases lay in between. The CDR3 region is CASSRVGPNSYNEQFF. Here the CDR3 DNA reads TGTGCCAGCAGCCGCGTGGGTCCCAACTCCTACAATGAGCAGTTCTTC.

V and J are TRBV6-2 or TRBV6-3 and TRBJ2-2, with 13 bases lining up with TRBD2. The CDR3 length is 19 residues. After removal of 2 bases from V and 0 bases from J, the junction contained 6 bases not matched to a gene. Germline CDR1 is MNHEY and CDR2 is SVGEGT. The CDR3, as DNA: TGTGCCAGCAGTTACACTGGACTAGCGGGAGTTACGAACACCGGGGAGCTGTTTTTT. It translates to CASSYTGLAGVTNTGELFF.

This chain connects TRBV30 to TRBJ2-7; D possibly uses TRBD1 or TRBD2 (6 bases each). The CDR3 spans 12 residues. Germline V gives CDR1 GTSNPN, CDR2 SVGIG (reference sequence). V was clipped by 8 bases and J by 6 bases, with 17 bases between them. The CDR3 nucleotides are TGTGCCCAGTCGCCGGGGGCGGGCGAGCAGTACTTC. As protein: CAQSPGAGEQYF.

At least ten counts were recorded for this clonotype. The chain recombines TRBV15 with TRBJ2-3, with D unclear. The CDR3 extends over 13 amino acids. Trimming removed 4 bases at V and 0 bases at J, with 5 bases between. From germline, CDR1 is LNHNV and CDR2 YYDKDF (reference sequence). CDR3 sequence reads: CATSKPSTDTQYF. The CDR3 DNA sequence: TGTGCCACCAGCAAACCTAGCACAGATACGCAGTATTTT.

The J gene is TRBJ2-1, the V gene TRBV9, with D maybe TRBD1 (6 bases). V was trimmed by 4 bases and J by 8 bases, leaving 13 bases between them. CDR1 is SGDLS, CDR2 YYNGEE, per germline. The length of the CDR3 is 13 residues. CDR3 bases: TGTGCCAGCAGCCCTATACAGGGCTATGAGCAGTTCTTC. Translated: CASSPIQGYEQFF.

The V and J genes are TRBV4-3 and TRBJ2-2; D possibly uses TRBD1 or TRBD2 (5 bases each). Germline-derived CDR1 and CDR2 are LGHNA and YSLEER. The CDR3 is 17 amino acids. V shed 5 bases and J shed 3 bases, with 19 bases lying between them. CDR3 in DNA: TGCGCCAGCAGCAGGGGTGGTAAGCGGAGAGACACCGGGGAGCTGTTTTTT. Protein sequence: CASSRGGKRRDTGELFF.

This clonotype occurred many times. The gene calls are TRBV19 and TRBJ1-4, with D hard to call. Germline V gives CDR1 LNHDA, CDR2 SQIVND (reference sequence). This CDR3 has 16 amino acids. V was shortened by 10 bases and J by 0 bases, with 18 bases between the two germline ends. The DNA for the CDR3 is TGTGCCACCGCGGGGAGGGCGGGCACAACTAATGAAAAACTGTTTTTT. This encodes CATAGRAGTTNEKLFF.

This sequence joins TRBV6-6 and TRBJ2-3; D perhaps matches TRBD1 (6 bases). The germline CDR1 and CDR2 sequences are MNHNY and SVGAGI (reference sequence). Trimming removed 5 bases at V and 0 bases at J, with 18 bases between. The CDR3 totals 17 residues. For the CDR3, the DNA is TGTGCCAGCAGTACGTCCCCCGGGACACTGAGCACAGATACGCAGTATTTT. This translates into CASSTSPGTLSTDTQYF.

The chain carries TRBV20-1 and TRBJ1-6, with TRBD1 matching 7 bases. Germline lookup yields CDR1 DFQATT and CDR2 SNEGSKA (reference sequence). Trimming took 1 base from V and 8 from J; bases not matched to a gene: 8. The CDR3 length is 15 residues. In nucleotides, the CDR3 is TGCAGTGCTAGAGTCGGACAGGCCCCTTATTCACCCCTCCACTTT. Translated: CSARVGQAPYSPLHF.

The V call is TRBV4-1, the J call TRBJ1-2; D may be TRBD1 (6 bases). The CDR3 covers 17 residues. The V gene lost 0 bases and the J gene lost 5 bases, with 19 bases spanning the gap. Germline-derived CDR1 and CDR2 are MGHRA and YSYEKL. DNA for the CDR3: TGCGCCAGCAGCCAAGATCCTGACAGGTCGGGGAGGTATGGCTACACCTTC. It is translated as CASSQDPDRSGRYGYTF.

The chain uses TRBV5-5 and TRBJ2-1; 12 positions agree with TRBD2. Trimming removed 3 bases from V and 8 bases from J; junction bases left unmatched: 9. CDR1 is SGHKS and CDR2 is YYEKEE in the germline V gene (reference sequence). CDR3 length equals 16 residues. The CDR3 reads CASSSGLAGWGDEQFF. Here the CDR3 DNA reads TGTGCCAGCAGCTCAGGACTAGCGGGGTGGGGCGATGAGCAGTTCTTC.

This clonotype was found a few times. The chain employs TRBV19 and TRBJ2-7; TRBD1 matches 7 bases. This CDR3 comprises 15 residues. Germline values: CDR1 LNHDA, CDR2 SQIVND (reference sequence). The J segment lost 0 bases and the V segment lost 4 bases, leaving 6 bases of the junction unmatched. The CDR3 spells CASSNQGGSSYEQYF. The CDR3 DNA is TGTGCCAGTAGTAACCAAGGGGGCAGCTCCTACGAGCAGTACTTC.

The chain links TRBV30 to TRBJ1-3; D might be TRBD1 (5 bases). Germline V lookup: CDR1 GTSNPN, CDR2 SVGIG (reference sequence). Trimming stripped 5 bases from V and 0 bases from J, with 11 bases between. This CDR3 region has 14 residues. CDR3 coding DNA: TGTGCCTGGGACAGACGTGTCTCTGGAAACACCATATATTTT. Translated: CAWDRRVSGNTIYF. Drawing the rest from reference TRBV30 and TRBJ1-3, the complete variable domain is SQTIHQWPATLVQPVGSPLSLECTVEGTSNPNLYWYRQAAGRGLQLLFYSVGIGQISSEVPQNLSASRPQDRQFILSSKKLLLSDSGFYLCAWDRRVSGNTIYFGEGSWLTVV.

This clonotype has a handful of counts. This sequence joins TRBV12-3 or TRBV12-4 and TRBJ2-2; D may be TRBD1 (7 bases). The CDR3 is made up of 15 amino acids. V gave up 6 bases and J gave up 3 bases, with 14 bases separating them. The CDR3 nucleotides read TGTGCCAGCAGCCGCGGGACAGCCCACACCGGGGAGCTGTTTTTT. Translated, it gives CASSRGTAHTGELFF.

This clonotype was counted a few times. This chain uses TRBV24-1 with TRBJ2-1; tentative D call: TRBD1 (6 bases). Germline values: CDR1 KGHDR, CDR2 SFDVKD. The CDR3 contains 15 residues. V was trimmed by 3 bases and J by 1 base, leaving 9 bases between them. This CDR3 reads CATSDTGSSYNEQFF. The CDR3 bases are TGTGCCACCAGTGATACAGGGTCTTCCTACAATGAGCAGTTCTTC.

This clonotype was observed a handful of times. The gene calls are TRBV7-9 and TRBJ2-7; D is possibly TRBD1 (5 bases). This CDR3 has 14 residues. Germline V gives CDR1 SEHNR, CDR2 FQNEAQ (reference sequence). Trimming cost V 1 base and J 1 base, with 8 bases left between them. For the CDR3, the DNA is TGTGCCAGCAGCTTAGAGGACATATCCTACGAGCAGTACTTC. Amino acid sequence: CASSLEDISYEQYF.

As DNA, the CDR3 is TGCAGCGTTGAAGGCAGGGACACAGATACGCAGTATTTT. This translates into CSVEGRDTDTQYF. This sequence joins TRBV29-1 and TRBJ2-3, with a tentative D call TRBD1 (5 bases). Germline assignment: CDR1 SQVTM and CDR2 ANQGSEA. This CDR3 comprises 13 residues. The V and J ends lost 1 base and 2 bases respectively, with 7 bases between them.